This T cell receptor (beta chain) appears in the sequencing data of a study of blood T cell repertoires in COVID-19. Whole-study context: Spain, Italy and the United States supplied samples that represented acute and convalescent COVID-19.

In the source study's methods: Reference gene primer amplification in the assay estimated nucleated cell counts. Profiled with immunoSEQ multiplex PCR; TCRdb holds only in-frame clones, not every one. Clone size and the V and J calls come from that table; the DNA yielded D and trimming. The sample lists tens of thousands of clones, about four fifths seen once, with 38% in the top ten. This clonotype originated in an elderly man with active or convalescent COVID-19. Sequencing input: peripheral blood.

The CDR3 sequence is CASSLEGLQGLSPLHF. The CDR3 coding sequence is TGTGCCAGCAGTTTAGAAGGGTTGCAGGGTCTTTCACCCCTCCACTTT. The rearrangement joins TRBV27 to TRBJ1-6; perhaps TRBD1 as D (5 bases). V was trimmed by 2 bases and J by 9 bases, leaving 17 bases between them. Germline CDR1 and CDR2: MNHEY and SMNVEV (reference sequence). The CDR3 sequence is 16 residues long.